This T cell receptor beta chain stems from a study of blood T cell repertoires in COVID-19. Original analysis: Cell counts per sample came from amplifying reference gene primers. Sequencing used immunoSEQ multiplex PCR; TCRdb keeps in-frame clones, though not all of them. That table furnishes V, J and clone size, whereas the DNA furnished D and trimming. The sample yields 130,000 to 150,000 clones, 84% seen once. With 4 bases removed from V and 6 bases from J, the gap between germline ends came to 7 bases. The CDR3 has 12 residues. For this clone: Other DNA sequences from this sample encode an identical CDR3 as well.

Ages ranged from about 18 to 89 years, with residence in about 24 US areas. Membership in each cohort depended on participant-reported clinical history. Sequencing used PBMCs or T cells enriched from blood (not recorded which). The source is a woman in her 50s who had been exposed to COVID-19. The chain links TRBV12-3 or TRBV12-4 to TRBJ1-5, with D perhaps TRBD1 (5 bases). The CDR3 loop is CASSSGGQPQHF. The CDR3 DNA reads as TGTGCCAGCAGTTCGGGGGGTCAGCCCCAGCATTTT.